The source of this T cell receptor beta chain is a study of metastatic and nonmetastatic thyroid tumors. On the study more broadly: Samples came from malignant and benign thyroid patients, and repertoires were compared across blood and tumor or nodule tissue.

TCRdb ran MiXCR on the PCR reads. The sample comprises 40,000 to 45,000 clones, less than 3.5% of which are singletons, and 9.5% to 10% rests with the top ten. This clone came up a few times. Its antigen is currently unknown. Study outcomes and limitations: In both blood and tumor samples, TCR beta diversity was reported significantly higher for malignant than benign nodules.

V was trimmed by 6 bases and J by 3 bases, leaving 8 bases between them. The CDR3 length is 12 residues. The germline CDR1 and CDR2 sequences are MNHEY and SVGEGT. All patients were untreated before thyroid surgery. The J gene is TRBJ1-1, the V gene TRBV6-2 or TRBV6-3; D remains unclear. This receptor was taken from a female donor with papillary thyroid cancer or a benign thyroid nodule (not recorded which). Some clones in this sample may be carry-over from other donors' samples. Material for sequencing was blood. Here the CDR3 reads CASSRWDTEAFF. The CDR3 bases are TGTGCCAGCAGCCGCTGGGACACTGAAGCTTTCTTT.